The 15 T cell receptor beta chains reported below all come from one sample, sequenced in a study of T cells in Graves' hyperthyroidism and ophthalmopathy. Amplified TCR beta CDR3 regions came from RNA transcripts. The TCR CDR3 first-round RT-PCR relied on the HTBI primer set. TCRdb itself ran the multiplex PCR reads through MiXCR, one entry per CDR3 protein. This sample yields 350,000 to 400,000 distinct CDR3 sequences, of which about 14% are seen a single time; roughly 11% belongs to the top ten. The specimen sequenced was blood. These receptors all stem from a woman aged 55-69 years with Graves' hyperthyroidism.

This sequence joins TRBV24-1 and TRBJ1-4; possible D gene TRBD1, 5 bases. This CDR3 has 17 residues. V shed 9 bases and J shed 4 bases, with 23 bases lying between them. Germline V lookup: CDR1 KGHDR, CDR2 SFDVKD. CDR3 sequence reads: CATRIHRDGPCNEKLFF. CDR3 coding DNA: TGTGCCACCCGCATTCATCGGGACGGACCTTGTAATGAAAAACTGTTTTTT.

This clonotype was detected ten times or more. The V call is TRBV7-9, the J call TRBJ2-1, with D perhaps TRBD2 (6 bases). V was cut by 3 bases and J by 10 bases, with 13 bases left in between. Germline loops: CDR1 SEHNR, CDR2 FQNEAQ (reference sequence). The CDR3 length is 13 residues. The CDR3 spells CASSLGSGDEQFF. In DNA form, the CDR3 reads TGTGCCAGCAGCTTGGGTTCGGGAGACGAGCAGTTCTTC.

This clonotype was detected many times. The chain joins TRBV12-3 or TRBV12-4 to TRBJ2-1; TRBD2 agrees at 11 bases. After removal of 6 bases from V and 7 bases from J, the junction contained 8 bases not matched to a gene. The CDR3 is 15 residues long. The CDR3 protein is CASSLIAGGGNEQFF. In nucleotides, the CDR3 is TGTGCCAGCAGCCTAATAGCGGGAGGGGGGAATGAGCAGTTCTTC.

In this sample, this clonotype turned up a few times. The V call is TRBV12-3 or TRBV12-4, the J call TRBJ2-7; 10 nucleotides line up with TRBD1. Trimming removed 9 bases from V and 7 bases from J; junction bases left unmatched: 9. CDR3 length: 13 residues. The CDR3: CASTGTGVGEQYF. As DNA, the CDR3 is TGTGCCAGTACCGGGACAGGGGTGGGGGAGCAGTACTTC.

In this sample, this clonotype turned up many times. The chain couples TRBV28 to TRBJ1-2; the D gene is possibly TRBD1 (6 bases). V lost 3 bases, J lost 6 bases, and 11 bases lay in between. Germline assignment: CDR1 MDHEN and CDR2 SYDVKM. This CDR3 is built from 13 residues. CDR3 sequence: CASSLLQGHGYTF. CDR3 nucleotide sequence: TGTGCCAGCAGTTTGCTGCAGGGGCATGGCTACACCTTC.

The CDR3 DNA follows: TGCGCCAGCAGCCGCCGGACTAGCGGACCCTACGAGCAGTACTTC. It is translated as CASSRRTSGPYEQYF. This chain connects TRBV5-1 to TRBJ2-7; TRBD2 matches 10 bases. CDR1 is SGHRS and CDR2 is YFSETQ in the germline V gene. The CDR3 length is 15 residues. J lost 2 bases, V lost 4 bases, and 6 bases had no gene match.

This clonotype appeared many times. J is TRBJ2-3 and V is TRBV5-1; 7 bases are shared with TRBD2. Trimming at V came to 3 bases and at J to 7 bases, leaving 11 bases not matched to a gene. This CDR3 comprises 15 residues. The germline V gene has CDR1 SGHRS and CDR2 YFSETQ. The CDR3: CASSYLAAAQNTQYF. CDR3 DNA: TGCGCCAGCAGCTATCTAGCGGCCGCACAGAATACGCAGTATTTT.

The chain recombines TRBV18 with TRBJ2-2; D is unresolved. The germline V gene encodes CDR1 KGHSH and CDR2 LQKENI. Between the trimmed V and J ends, which lost 1 base and 2 bases, there was a span of 8 bases. The CDR3 extends over 15 amino acids. Written as DNA, the CDR3 is TGTGCCAGCTCACCACACAGTGCTAACACCGGGGAGCTGTTTTTT. As protein: CASSPHSANTGELFF.

In its sample, this clonotype was seen many times. This chain joins TRBV7-9 and TRBJ2-1, with 15 bases identical to TRBD2. This CDR3 is 20 amino acids long. Germline loops: CDR1 SEHNR, CDR2 FQNEAQ (reference sequence). J was trimmed by 3 bases and V by 3 bases; bases with no gene match: 12. CDR3 sequence reads: CASSFAGTSGRREFYNEQFF. CDR3 nucleotide sequence: TGTGCCAGCAGCTTCGCCGGGACTAGCGGGAGGCGCGAATTCTACAATGAGCAGTTCTTC.

This clonotype has ten or more counts. The chain joins TRBV18 to TRBJ2-7; tentative D call: TRBD1 (6 bases). The CDR3 loop spans 14 amino acids. Deletions cut 2 bases from V and 2 bases from J, with 10 bases between. CDR1 is KGHSH, CDR2 LQKENI, per germline. The CDR3 sequence is CASSPGTLAYEQYF. As DNA, the CDR3 is TGTGCCAGCTCACCAGGGACATTGGCCTACGAGCAGTACTTC.

This clonotype showed up many times. The chain carries TRBV7-9 and TRBJ2-3; possibly TRBD1 or TRBD2 for D (5 bases each). Germline V CDR1 and CDR2: SEHNR, FQNEAQ (reference sequence). V dropped 6 bases and J dropped 4 bases, with 14 bases sitting between them. CDR3 size: 14 residues. The CDR3 sequence is CASRRGALPDTQYF. CDR3 bases: TGTGCCAGCAGACGAGGGGCCCTACCAGATACGCAGTATTTT.

The V call is TRBV12-3 or TRBV12-4, the J call TRBJ1-1; TRBD1 is a possible D gene (6 bases). V shed 3 bases and J shed 4 bases, with 12 bases lying between them. CDR3 length equals 14 residues. This CDR3 reads CASSFQGLGTEAFF. The CDR3 nucleotides read TGTGCCAGCAGTTTTCAGGGGCTCGGCACTGAAGCTTTCTTT.

Ten or more counts support this clonotype. J is TRBJ1-3 and V is TRBV18; 7 bases align to TRBD1. This CDR3 contains 15 residues. V shed 4 bases and J 0 bases; nucleotides not matched to a gene: 3. The germline CDR1 and CDR2 sequences are KGHSH and LQKENI. CDR3 coding DNA: TGTGCCAGCTCACGCGGGACAGACTCTGGAAACACCATATATTTT. Translating gives CASSRGTDSGNTIYF.

The sample holds many counts of this clonotype. The chain couples TRBV11-2 to TRBJ2-3, with 9 bases identical to TRBD2. Trimming took 2 bases from V and 5 from J; bases not matched to a gene: 2. The CDR3 runs 14 residues. The germline V gene encodes CDR1 SGHAT and CDR2 FQNNGV. The CDR3 spells CASSLIAGVDTQYF. The CDR3 DNA reads TGTGCCAGCAGCTTAATAGCGGGAGTAGATACGCAGTATTTT.

The sample holds many counts of this clonotype. The chain carries TRBV20-1 and TRBJ2-7; tentative D call: TRBD1 (6 bases). Germline values: CDR1 DFQATT, CDR2 SNEGSKA (reference sequence). Deletions cut 6 bases from V and 0 bases from J, with 18 bases between. This CDR3 contains 15 residues. The CDR3 protein is CSASRSGTYSYEQYF. CDR3 nucleotide sequence: TGCAGTGCGAGCCGCTCCGGGACATACTCCTACGAGCAGTACTTC.